The T cell receptor (beta chain) described here comes from a study of cytomegalovirus exposure and HLA in healthy donors. Comments on this clone: Antigen: not known.

Study results and caveats: About 87% or about 30% of the time was how often most TCR beta V segments were productive, according to an earlier analysis. Overall, approximately 150 TCR beta chains were annotated as cytomegalovirus-associated.

The CDR3 has 13 residues. V dropped 3 bases and J dropped 13 bases, with 18 bases sitting between them. CDR1 is LNHDA, CDR2 SQIVND, per germline (reference sequence). The PCR employed 60 Vbeta primers together with 13 Jbeta primers. Measured with immunoSEQ multiplex PCR; TCRdb has only the in-frame clones, and not every one. The sample consists of 150,000 or so clones, roughly 79% of them appearing once. Sequenced material: PBMCs. The receptor was isolated from a woman aged 45-65 years in good health and CMV-seropositive. V usage is TRBV19 and J usage is TRBJ1-1; D remains unclear. DNA of the CDR3: TGTGCCAGTAGTATCGCCCGCACAAGTCTCGTTTTCTTT. It encodes CASSIARTSLVFF.